A single sample gave rise to the 22 T cell receptor beta chains below, sequenced in a study of PD-L1 blockade in urothelial cancer. Measured with immunoSEQ multiplex PCR; TCRdb has only the in-frame clones, and not every one. The data contain about 26,000 clones, 70% to 90% of them singletons. The starting material was PBMCs, obtained around atezolizumab (anti-PD-L1) treatment. The receptors were gathered from a man between 60 and 75 years old with urothelial cancer.

This chain uses TRBV19 with TRBJ2-7; 9 bases line up with TRBD1. The CDR3 has 15 amino acids. J was trimmed by 3 bases and V by 4 bases; bases with no gene match: 7. Germline CDR1 and CDR2: LNHDA and SQIVND (reference sequence). Here the CDR3 reads CASSTGQGTLYEQYF. The CDR3 nucleotides read TGTGCCAGTAGTACCGGACAGGGGACCCTCTACGAGCAGTACTTC.

The chain is built from TRBV13 and TRBJ1-4, with D uncertain. Trimming pared 4 bases from V and 4 bases from J, leaving 4 bases between. Germline CDR1 reads PRHDT; CDR2 reads FYEKMQ (reference sequence). CDR3 size: 12 residues. The CDR3 here is CASSSNNEKLFF. The CDR3, as DNA: TGTGCCAGCAGCTCAAATAATGAAAAACTGTTTTTT. Looking up the rest from reference TRBV13 and TRBJ1-4 gives the full variable domain: AAGVIQSPRHLIKEKRETATLKCYPIPRHDTVYWYQQGPGQDPQFLISFYEKMQSDKGSIPDRFSAQQFSDYHSELNMSSLELGDSALYFCASSSNNEKLFFGSGTQLSVL.

The chain recombines TRBV6-6 with TRBJ1-5; 10 bases map to TRBD1. The germline gives CDR1 MNHNY, CDR2 SVGAGI (reference sequence). Unmatched junction bases numbered 3, after V lost 0 bases and J lost 7 bases. The CDR3 is 15 residues long. CDR3 sequence (DNA): TGTGCCAGCAGTTACTCCAGACAGGGGGCCCAGCCCCAGCATTTT. This gives the protein CASSYSRQGAQPQHF.

The chain uses TRBV7-6 and TRBJ2-1; 7 bases map to TRBD2. The CDR3 loop spans 16 amino acids. The germline gives CDR1 SGHVS, CDR2 FNYEAQ. V lost 1 base and J lost 5; bases outside the gene matches: 8. CDR3 bases: TGTGCCAGCAGCTTAGTGACGGGCGGGGGTAACAATGAGCAGTTCTTC. It yields the protein CASSLVTGGGNNEQFF.

The chain combines TRBV5-1 with TRBJ2-2; no firm D call. Germline V gives CDR1 SGHRS, CDR2 YFSETQ. CDR3 length: 12 residues. Trimming took off 4 bases at V and 9 bases at J, with 10 bases between the two ends. The CDR3: CASSVNTRELFF. CDR3 DNA: TGCGCCAGCAGCGTCAACACGCGGGAGCTGTTTTTT.

V gene TRBV5-1 combines with J gene TRBJ2-2, with D possibly matching TRBD1 (6 bases). Germline V gene data show CDR1 as SGHRS and CDR2 as YFSETQ. The CDR3 covers 15 residues. V lost 3 bases and J 1 base, leaving 10 bases between the germline ends. The CDR3 loop reads CASSSLGGNTGELFF. CDR3 nucleotide sequence: TGCGCCAGCAGCTCCCTAGGGGGGAACACCGGGGAGCTGTTTTTT.

This clone has just a few counts. The rearrangement links TRBV30 to TRBJ1-1, with D unclear. V lost 2 bases, J lost 8 bases, and 12 bases lay in between. CDR1 and CDR2 from the germline V gene are GTSNPN and SVGIG (reference sequence). The CDR3 is 12 amino acids. The CDR3 nucleotides read TGTGCCTGGAGTAGAGGGATTGGGGAAGCTTTCTTT. As protein: CAWSRGIGEAFF.

This sequence joins TRBV9 and TRBJ2-1; TRBD2 matches 8 bases. The V and J ends lost 0 bases and 2 bases, in that order; junction bases with no gene match: 10. Germline loops: CDR1 SGDLS, CDR2 YYNGEE. This CDR3 comprises 18 residues. CDR3 in amino acids: CASSVGGGGPFPYNEQFF. The DNA for the CDR3 is TGTGCCAGCAGCGTAGGTGGCGGGGGGCCCTTCCCCTACAATGAGCAGTTCTTC.

J is TRBJ1-2 and V is TRBV2, with TRBD1 matching 11 bases. Losses at the gene ends were 8 bases for V and 4 bases for J; bases not matched to a gene: 6. Germline-derived CDR1 and CDR2 are SNHLY and FYNNEI. There are 14 residues in the CDR3. CDR3 in amino acids: CASGMGQGVYGYTF. CDR3 bases: TGTGCCAGCGGGATGGGACAGGGGGTCTATGGCTACACCTTC.

The chain carries TRBV2 and TRBJ2-7; possibly TRBD1 for D (5 bases). The CDR3 has 15 amino acids. V was pared by 6 bases and J by 0 bases, with 15 bases between. Germline assignment: CDR1 SNHLY and CDR2 FYNNEI. CDR3 amino acids: CASSLQVPSSYEQYF. DNA for the CDR3: TGTGCCAGCAGCTTACAGGTCCCTAGCTCCTACGAGCAGTACTTC.

The chain recombines TRBV30 with TRBJ2-1; 10 bases match TRBD2. V dropped 3 bases and J dropped 7; count of bases not matched to a gene: 9. The CDR3 length is 15 residues. CDR1 and CDR2 (germline): GTSNPN, SVGIG (reference sequence). Written as DNA, the CDR3 is TGTGCCTGGAGGGTCGGAGCGGGGGGGATAAATGAGCAGTTCTTC. As protein: CAWRVGAGGINEQFF.

The chain is built from TRBV11-2 and TRBJ2-1; 9 bases line up with TRBD1. The germline CDR1 and CDR2 sequences are SGHAT and FQNNGV. J gave up 6 bases and V 5 bases, and 8 bases lay outside the gene matches. This CDR3 is built from 15 residues. The CDR3 DNA follows: TGTGCCAGCAGCCCCCACCGGACAGGGGTCAATGAGCAGTTCTTC. It encodes CASSPHRTGVNEQFF.

In the case of this clone: At one of its ends the junction is not consistent with the germline gene, which may arise from a read error. The chain is built from TRBV7-7 and TRBJ2-5; 8 nucleotides align to TRBD1. The V gene's germline CDR1 is SSHAT and CDR2 FNYEAQ (reference sequence). The CDR3 sequence is 13 residues long. The CDR3 nucleotides read TGTGCTAGCAGTCGGACAGGGCAAGAGACCCAGTACTTC. The encoded protein is CASSRTGQETQYF. The full variable domain, with the rest looked up from reference TRBV7-7 and TRBJ2-5, is GAGVSQSPRYKVTKRGQDVTLRCDPISSHATLYWYQQALGQGPEFLTYFNYEAQPDKSGLPSDRFSAERPEGSISTLTIQRTEQRDSAMYRCASSRTGQETQYFGPGTRLLVL.

V gene TRBV9 combines with J gene TRBJ2-1; 9 nucleotides match TRBD2. J lost 9 bases, V lost 7 bases, and 11 bases had no gene match. Germline V gene lookup returns CDR1 SGDLS and CDR2 YYNGEE. The CDR3 length is 14 residues. In DNA form, the CDR3 reads TGTGCCAGCGGGGGCGGAGTAGCGGGAGTTGAGCAGTTCTTC. Translated: CASGGGVAGVEQFF.

The V and J genes are TRBV5-6 and TRBJ2-1, with 9 bases matching TRBD2. The V and J ends lost 0 bases and 6 bases, in that order; junction bases with no gene match: 10. Germline CDR1 SGHDT, CDR2 YYEEEE. This CDR3 contains 17 residues. CDR3 DNA: TGTGCCAGCAGCTTGGTTGGCGGGAGGGCCCGGGGCAATGAGCAGTTCTTC. Translation gives CASSLVGGRARGNEQFF.

The gene calls are TRBV6-1 and TRBJ1-1, with 9 bases aligning to TRBD1. The ends lost 6 bases at V and 2 bases at J; junction bases unmatched: 7. CDR1 and CDR2 from the germline V gene are MNHNS and SASEGT. The CDR3 has 15 amino acids. CDR3 nucleotides: TGTGCCAGCAGGGACCGGGACAGGGTTAACACTGAAGCTTTCTTT. Its translation: CASRDRDRVNTEAFF.

This clone was recorded once. V is TRBV7-2 and J is TRBJ2-7; 7 positions agree with TRBD1. J gave up 1 base and V 3 bases, and 6 bases lay outside the gene matches. Germline CDR1 reads SGHTA; CDR2 reads FQGNSA. The CDR3 consists of 15 residues. The CDR3 DNA reads as TGTGCCAGCAGCTTTCGACAGGGCCCTTCCTACGAGCAGTACTTC. Its translation is CASSFRQGPSYEQYF.

The V call is TRBV30, the J call TRBJ2-3; 8 positions match TRBD1. This CDR3 region has 15 residues. CDR1 and CDR2 from the germline V gene are GTSNPN and SVGIG (reference sequence). J gave up 2 bases and V 5 bases, and 9 bases lay outside the gene matches. In nucleotides, the CDR3 is TGTGCCTGGGAGCAGGGACAGGTGTCCACAGATACGCAGTATTTT. As protein: CAWEQGQVSTDTQYF.

The chain joins TRBV9 to TRBJ2-7; D is possibly TRBD2 (5 bases). CDR1 is SGDLS, CDR2 YYNGEE, per germline. Trimming shortened V by 0 bases and J by 3 bases, and 13 bases separated the two germline ends. CDR3 length equals 15 residues. CDR3 protein: CASSVGLTDLYEQYF. The CDR3 bases are TGTGCCAGCAGCGTAGGACTAACCGATCTCTACGAGCAGTACTTC.

J is TRBJ2-3 and V is TRBV9; D may be TRBD1 (5 bases). Germline V gives CDR1 SGDLS, CDR2 YYNGEE. The CDR3 length is 15 residues. Trimming removed 0 bases at V and 0 bases at J, with 8 bases between. The CDR3 bases are TGTGCCAGCAGCGTAGGTTGGACAAGCACAGATACGCAGTATTTT. Amino acids: CASSVGWTSTDTQYF.

This chain uses TRBV29-1 with TRBJ1-1, with unresolved D. Trimming cost V 6 bases and J 7 bases, with 18 bases left between them. The CDR3 length is 13 residues. Germline lookup yields CDR1 SQVTM and CDR2 ANQGSEA. The CDR3 DNA reads as TGCAGCGTAGCCGGGAAAGCGAGGTATGAAGCTTTCTTT. Protein: CSVAGKARYEAFF.

The chain uses TRBV25-1 and TRBJ1-2; D might be TRBD1 (5 bases). V gave up 3 bases and J gave up 6 bases, with 8 bases separating them. Germline CDR1 reads MGHDK; CDR2 reads SYGVNS. CDR3 length equals 12 residues. This CDR3 reads CASSEWGDGYTF. The CDR3 nucleotides read TGTGCCAGCAGTGAGTGGGGGGATGGCTACACCTTC.